The clone carrying this T cell receptor (beta chain) came up once. What it recognizes is unknown. Quantitative 5'-RACE with molecular barcodes was used to make the TCR beta libraries. MiXCR, run by TCRdb on the 5' RACE reads, gives a single entry per CDR3 protein. The data show about 240,000 distinct CDR3 sequences, 8% to 9.5% seen once. The CDR3 loop spans 14 amino acids. Trimming stripped 0 bases from V and 7 bases from J, with 16 bases between. From germline, CDR1 is DFQATT and CDR2 SNEGSKA (reference sequence). This entry comes from a study of CD8 T cells in ankylosing spondylitis. Study-wide findings and caveats: Disease-linked clones bore a CD8+ phenotype, appearing relatively rarely in peripheral blood.

The origin of this receptor is a male donor with ankylosing spondylitis or in good health (not recorded which). The chain links TRBV20-1 to TRBJ2-7; D not resolved. The sample comprised blood, either unsorted or a sorted T cell fraction (not recorded which). CDR3 in amino acids: CSARDGTAVGEQYF. The CDR3 bases are TGCAGTGCTAGAGATGGAACTGCTGTGGGGGAGCAGTACTTC.